The 10 T cell receptor beta chains listed next were all sequenced from one sample in a study of blood T cell repertoires in COVID-19. This table comes from immunoSEQ multiplex PCR, and its TCRdb copy is limited to in-frame clones, with some not included. This repertoire shows some 170,000 clones, about three quarters found once; its top ten account for around 2.7%. What was sequenced was peripheral blood. Receptors originate from a man between 65 and 85 years old with acute or convalescent COVID-19.

The chain employs TRBV24-1 and TRBJ1-1; 9 nucleotides agree with TRBD1. Germline V gives CDR1 KGHDR, CDR2 SFDVKD. With 4 bases clipped from V and 11 bases from J, the junction kept 10 bases outside the gene matches. The CDR3 totals 14 residues. CDR3 DNA sequence: TGTGCCACCAGTGACTCGGGACAGGGATACCGGGCTTTCTTT. Its protein is CATSDSGQGYRAFF.

In its sample, this clone was seen a few times. The chain links TRBV3-1 (or the pseudogene TRBV3-2) to TRBJ2-3; 7 positions agree with TRBD2. The germline V gene encodes CDR1 LGHDT and CDR2 YNNKEL (reference sequence). The V gene end was trimmed by 0 bases and the J gene end by 15 bases; junction bases not matched to a gene: 9. The CDR3 has 13 amino acids. CDR3 DNA: TGTGCCAGCAGCCAAGAGGAGCGGGGCACGTGTTATTTT. Residues: CASSQEERGTCYF.

The chain uses TRBV10-2 and TRBJ1-4; D remains unclear. The length of the CDR3 is 11 residues. Trimming pared 6 bases from V and 4 bases from J, leaving 3 bases between. CDR1 is WSHSY, CDR2 SAAADI, per germline. In DNA form, the CDR3 reads TGCGCCAGCAGCAGTAATGAAAAACTGTTTTTT. Its protein product is CASSSNEKLFF.

J is TRBJ1-5 and V is TRBV5-1, with 7 bases identical to TRBD1. V lost 2 bases, J lost 3 bases, and 5 bases stayed unmatched. Germline assignment: CDR1 SGHRS and CDR2 YFSETQ. This CDR3 region has 15 residues. The CDR3 region has the DNA TGCGCCAGCAGCTTCTGGACAGGTCCCAATCAGCCCCAGCATTTT. Translated: CASSFWTGPNQPQHF. The whole variable domain, filled in from reference TRBV5-1 and TRBJ1-5, reads KAGVTQTPRYLIKTRGQQVTLSCSPISGHRSVSWYQQTPGQGLQFLFEYFSETQRNKGNFPGRFSGRQFSNSRSEMNVSTLELGDSALYLCASSFWTGPNQPQHFGDGTRLSIL.

The V and J genes are TRBV7-3 and TRBJ2-1; 16 positions match TRBD2. The trim removed 5 bases at V and 9 bases at J, leaving 4 bases unmatched. Germline values: CDR1 SGHTA, CDR2 FQGTGA. The CDR3 contains 15 residues. The CDR3 sequence is CASSPGTSGRGEQFF. CDR3 bases: TGTGCCAGCAGCCCCGGGACTAGCGGGAGGGGTGAGCAGTTCTTC.

J is TRBJ1-2 and V is TRBV5-6; TRBD1 matches 7 bases. V lost 5 bases and J lost 8; bases outside the gene matches: 9. Germline V gene lookup returns CDR1 SGHDT and CDR2 YYEEEE. The CDR3 has 13 residues. As DNA, the CDR3 is TGTGCCAGCAGGCCGACAGGGAGAGAAGGCTACACCTTC. Encoded protein: CASRPTGREGYTF.

The chain joins TRBV27 to TRBJ2-7; D perhaps matches TRBD2 (5 bases). This CDR3 contains 15 residues. The germline V and J ends were trimmed by 1 base and 2 bases, with 12 bases remaining between them. Germline V gene lookup returns CDR1 MNHEY and CDR2 SMNVEV (reference sequence). The CDR3 region has the DNA TGTGCCAGCAGTTTATTGGCGGAGGCGGCCTACGAGCAGTACTTC. It specifies CASSLLAEAAYEQYF.

The V and J genes are TRBV29-1 and TRBJ2-7; TRBD2 might be the D (5 bases). CDR1 and CDR2 from the germline V gene are SQVTM and ANQGSEA. The CDR3 is made up of 11 amino acids. The V end was cut by 4 bases, the J end by 1 base, with 5 bases between. DNA of the CDR3: TGCAGCGTTGCGGGGTCCTACGAGCAGTACTTC. Translation: CSVAGSYEQYF.

The V and J genes are TRBV7-6 and TRBJ2-7, with 7 bases that match TRBD1. With V trimmed by 2 bases and J by 1 base, 5 bases remained unmatched. Germline V lookup: CDR1 SGHVS, CDR2 FNYEAQ. The CDR3 totals 15 residues. The DNA for the CDR3 is TGTGCCAGCAGCTTAACAGGGGCTTCTTCCTACGAGCAGTACTTC. Translating gives CASSLTGASSYEQYF.

CDR3 region: CASSETAGSLFF. CDR3 DNA: TGTGCCAGCAGTGAAACGGCTGGGAGCCTGTTTTTT. The V gene is TRBV2, the J gene TRBJ1-4, with D hard to call. Germline V CDR1 and CDR2: SNHLY, FYNNEI. This CDR3 is 12 amino acids long. V shed 2 bases and J shed 14 bases, with 12 bases lying between them.